This T cell receptor (beta chain) is drawn from a study of T cell changes during pregnancy in multiple sclerosis. The V gene's germline CDR1 is SGHNT and CDR2 YENEEA. The CDR3 spans 14 residues. With 5 bases removed from V and 5 bases from J, the gap between germline ends came to 13 bases. Sequencing was performed with immunoSEQ multiplex PCR; in TCRdb, only in-frame clones are kept and a portion is missing. The sample includes fewer than 35,000 clones, 90% of them seen just once. The origin of this receptor is a female donor in good health, enrolled as a control in a pregnancy study. The chain is built from TRBV11-3 and TRBJ2-1; TRBD2 is a possible D gene (6 bases). This specimen was CD4+ T cells from peripheral blood mononuclear cells, taken in the third trimester of pregnancy. CDR3 sequence reads: CASSPVAGNNEQFF. The CDR3 region has the DNA TGTGCCAGCAGCCCTGTCGCGGGAAACAATGAGCAGTTCTTC.